This TCR beta chain was captured by sequencing in a study of shared clonotypes between healthy human individuals (dated by TCRdb to between 2020 and 2021). Concerning the study at large: The cohort included a few men and two women between 18 and 49 years of age. For each donor, CD4 naive and CD4 memory were each run on three plates, CD8 naive on two plates, and CD8 memory on one plate. To estimate repertoire size and how much clonotype sharing occurs between individuals, the study deeply sequenced the blood TCR repertoires of a handful of healthy adults. To increase sequencing depth and limit assay-specific biases, different laboratories used diverse techniques to prepare libraries and sequence TCR repertoires. Each donor's leukapheresis produced roughly between roughly 0.85 and 9.5 billion PBMCs.

V has 6 bases trimmed and J has 3 bases trimmed; junction bases matching no gene number 8. Based on the germline V gene, the CDR1 and CDR2 sequences are SQVTM and ANQGSEA. CDR3 length: 16 amino acids, cysteine to phenylalanine. Only the CDR3 region is kept as DNA, spanning 48 bases read in frame from base 1. About this clone itself: Which antigen it targets is not known. The input lacks base qualities; no much larger clone sits a single base away.

TCR CDR3 regions were amplified from genomic DNA by multiplex PCR using the deep immunoSEQ assay. Extracted genomic DNA from each cell subset was distributed evenly across all wells of several immunoSEQ 96-well plates, and each plate was treated as a replicate. For sorted subsets, about 200 ng genomic DNA, equal to some 28,000 T cell genomes, was loaded into each replicate PCR. Purified libraries were quantified with a Qubit 3.0 fluorometer, sized on a Bioanalyzer 2100, and re-quantified with the KAPA Library Quantification kit. A separate single-read 150-cycle Illumina NextSeq 550 flow cell was used to sequence each immunoSEQ 96-well plate. The source study handled its data this way. The immunoSEQ output contained only junctional sequences without quality scores, so filtering could not match that applied to full-length reads. To assign V/J genes and CDR3, sequences were annotated against IMGT germline references using PyIR, a Python wrapper for IgBLAST v1.9. Reads were removed for weak V/J assignments (E-value above 1e-6), missing CDR3, stop codons, out-of-frame junctions, or ambiguous translated residues. V3J clonotypes were defined as sequences sharing an identical inferred V gene, J gene, and CDR3 amino acid sequence. Percentage overlap between repertoires was computed as shared unique clonotypes divided by the size of the smaller repertoire. Three approaches were used to assess repertoire richness: RTK rarefaction, the Chao1 estimator, and Recon v2.1 estimates of unobserved clonotypes. For all TCRbeta clonotypes obtained by the gDNA method from four donors, generation probabilities were computed with OLGA. Entries here come from immuneACCESS through TCRdb and include only in-frame sequences with V and J called. Some clones fail to appear in such tables; in the studies checked, an unresolved V gene covers under half of the shortfall, and the cause of the remainder is unknown. V, J and clone size reflect that table, while D and trimming were determined from the DNA. For this sample there are some 380,000 clones; 95% to 97% appear just once. The ten biggest clones cover 0.32% of the sample.

The investigation overall reported the following: Based on pairwise subsampling, the degree of clonotype sharing among donors was expected to be affected by sequencing depth. Sampling was restricted to blood, and TCR repertoires in tissues likely differ from the TCR repertoires found in blood. Because the study included only a small number of donors, the genetic and exposure-history diversity represented was limited. Roughly 5% of naive CD4, 3.5% of naive CD8, 2.3% of memory CD4, and more than 0.35% of memory CD8 clonotypes were shared across several donors. Incomplete sequencing was indicated by rarefaction of sorted-subset datasets, despite the large sequencing depth. Estimated clonotype richness was generally larger for naive than for memory subsets. Compared with non-shared clonotypes, the clonotypes found in all four sorted-subset donors had higher generation probabilities.

The donors were healthy, HIV-negative adults who had no recently reported acute infections or vaccinations. Every donor was a Caucasian adult residing in Nashville, Tennessee, USA. CD8 memory samples were composed of magnetically selected CD45RO+ cells combined with CCR7-negative CD45RA+ effector memory (TemRA) cells. Blood was obtained by leukapheresis, after which PBMCs were separated by Ficoll-Histopaque density gradient centrifugation and cryopreserved in liquid nitrogen vapor phase. Analytical flow cytometry was used to check the purity and quantity of each magnetically sorted T cell population. Genomic DNA was isolated from each sorted fraction and quantified by UV absorbance on a Nanodrop 2000c.

The chain uses TRBV29-1 and TRBJ2-2, and 12 junction bases match TRBD2. Material: memory CD8+ T cells sorted from blood. The meaning of the sample's cell subset or site label: CD45RO+ cells pooled with CCR7-negative TemRA cells. The TCR was taken from a man aged 25-40 years in good health. The CDR3 region reads CSVVTSGRPDTGELFF. The nucleotide sequence reads as follows: TGCAGCGTAGTGACTAGCGGGAGACCCGACACCGGGGAGCTGTTTTTT.